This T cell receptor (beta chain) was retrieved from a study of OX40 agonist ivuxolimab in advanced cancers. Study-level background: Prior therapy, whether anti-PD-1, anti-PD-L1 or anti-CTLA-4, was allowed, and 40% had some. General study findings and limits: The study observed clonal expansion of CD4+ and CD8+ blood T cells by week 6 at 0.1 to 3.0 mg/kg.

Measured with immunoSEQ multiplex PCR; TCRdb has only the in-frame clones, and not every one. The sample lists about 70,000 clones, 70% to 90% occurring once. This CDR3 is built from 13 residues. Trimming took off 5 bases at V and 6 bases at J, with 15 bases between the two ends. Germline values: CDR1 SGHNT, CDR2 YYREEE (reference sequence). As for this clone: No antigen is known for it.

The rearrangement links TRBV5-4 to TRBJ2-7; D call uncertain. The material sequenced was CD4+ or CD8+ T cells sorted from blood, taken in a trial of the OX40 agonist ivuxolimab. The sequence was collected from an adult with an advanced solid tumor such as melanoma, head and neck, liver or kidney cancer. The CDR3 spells CASRAVTSAEQYF. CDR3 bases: TGTGCCAGCAGGGCGGTGACCTCCGCCGAGCAGTACTTC.